This T cell receptor beta chain was recovered during a study of metastatic and nonmetastatic thyroid tumors. Via MiXCR, TCRdb re-called the PCR reads. The table lists under 4,000 clones, approximately 40% of them singletons. The CDR3 runs 19 residues. Trimming at V came to 5 bases and at J to 2 bases, leaving 17 bases not matched to a gene. The V gene's germline CDR1 is MNHEY and CDR2 SVGEGT. No patient received treatment before thyroid surgery. The sequencing input was adjacent normal tissue. The sequence came from a male donor with papillary thyroid cancer or a benign thyroid nodule (not recorded which). Some clones in this sample may be carry-over from other donors' samples. The gene calls are TRBV6-2 or TRBV6-3 and TRBJ2-7, with 11 positions matching TRBD2. CDR3 protein: CASSPLAGGSQSHAYEQYF. The CDR3 region has the DNA TGTGCCAGCAGTCCCCTAGCGGGAGGATCCCAATCCCACGCCTACGAGCAGTACTTC.